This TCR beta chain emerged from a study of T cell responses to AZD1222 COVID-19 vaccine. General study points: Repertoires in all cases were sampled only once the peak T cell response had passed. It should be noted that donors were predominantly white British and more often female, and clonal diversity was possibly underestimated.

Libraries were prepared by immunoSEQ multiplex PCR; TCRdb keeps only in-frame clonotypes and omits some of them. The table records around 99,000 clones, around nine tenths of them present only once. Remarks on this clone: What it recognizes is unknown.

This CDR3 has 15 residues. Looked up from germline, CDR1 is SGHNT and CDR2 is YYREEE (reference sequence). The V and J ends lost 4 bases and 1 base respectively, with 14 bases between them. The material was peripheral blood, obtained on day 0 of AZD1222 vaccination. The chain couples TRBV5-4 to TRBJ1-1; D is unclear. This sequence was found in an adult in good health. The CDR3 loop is CASSTPHSSNTEAFF. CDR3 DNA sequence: TGTGCCAGCAGCACACCTCACAGTTCGAACACTGAAGCTTTCTTT.